This is a list of T cell receptor beta chains from one sample in a study of CD8 T cells in Susac syndrome. TCRdb independently ran MiXCR on the immunoSEQ multiplex PCR reads; one entry per CDR3 protein. Among approximately 190,000 distinct CDR3 sequences listed, over 85% were seen once. Sample: CD4+ T cells from PBMCs. These receptors all stem from a human donor in good health. The conserved cysteine and the conserved F or W are not part of the CDR3 here. Fields, in order: clone size, J gene, V gene, CDR3 protein. Clone sizes are given selectively: once, few, many, or a class where the clone is expanded.

. TRBJ2-1 TRBV12-3/TRBV12-4 ASRYDRGTYNEQF
once TRBJ2-3 TRBV29-1 SADGGARDTQY
. TRBJ1-5 TRBV28 ASSFGQSNQPQH
. TRBJ1-1 TRBV27 ASSLSGRARTEAF
. TRBJ2-3 TRBV25-1 ASSYTLGTGGELDTQY
once TRBJ2-4 TRBV6-5 ASSYSWDRGDNIQY
once TRBJ2-6 TRBV6-2/TRBV6-3 ASSWRGANVLT
. TRBJ1-1 TRBV5-6 ASSLPTGKNGNTEAF
. TRBJ2-1 TRBV29-1 SAQGFGSYNEQF
. TRBJ2-1 TRBV15 ATSRTIRVDEQF
. TRBJ2-2 TRBV9 ASTPGSSGGYRTGELF
. TRBJ2-1 TRBV5-1 ASSLAGQGAGNEQF
. TRBJ1-6 TRBV14 ASSPTPGLRGYSPLH
. TRBJ2-1 TRBV18 ASSRIKGDDEQF
. TRBJ1-1 TRBV29-1 SAAGAGPEAF
once TRBJ1-6 TRBV5-1 ASSTGQLNSPLH
. TRBJ2-5 TRBV19 ASSIQLQETQY
. TRBJ2-3 TRBV7-8 ASSRDSRLAGAATDTQY
. TRBJ2-1 TRBV6-1 ASSISGGDSYNEQF
. TRBJ1-1 TRBV3-1 ASSQTRGTEAF
. TRBJ1-2 TRBV5-1 ASSSRDRTYGYT
. TRBJ2-5 TRBV7-9 ASSPRMETQY
. TRBJ2-6 TRBV24-1 ATQAGGGANVLT
. TRBJ1-6 TRBV3-1 ASRSTRGNSPLH
. TRBJ2-3 TRBV5-4 ASSLLQGQDTQY
. TRBJ2-5 TRBV12-3/TRBV12-4 ASASQRIPQETQY
. TRBJ2-5 TRBV6-5 ASSPGTGGRETQY
. TRBJ1-1 TRBV2 AATRENTEAF